The 7 T cell receptor beta chains listed next were all sequenced from one sample in a study of shared clonotypes between healthy human individuals. Terminally differentiated effector memory CD45RA+ cells were excluded from the naive CD8 cells, which were CD45RO-negative and positively selected for CCR7. Clones were read by immunoSEQ multiplex PCR, and TCRdb kept only the in-frame ones, dropping some. The sample records hundreds of thousands of clones, about 96% being singletons. Sequences were obtained from naive CD8+ T cells sorted from blood. The receptors shown here come from a woman aged 25 to 39 in good health.

This chain links TRBV5-6 with TRBJ2-1; TRBD2 might be the D (5 bases). This CDR3 has 14 amino acids. Trimming removed 0 bases from V and 7 bases from J, with 11 bases in between. CDR1 and CDR2 from the germline V gene are SGHDT and YYEEEE. The CDR3 bases are TGTGCCAGCAGCTTGGGCCTAGCCCTTAATGAGCAGTTCTTC. It encodes CASSLGLALNEQFF.

The DNA for the CDR3 is TGTGCCAGCAGCGCCAGGGGGACAGGGGATCACGAGCAGTACTTC. This gives the protein CASSARGTGDHEQYF. The chain couples TRBV13 to TRBJ2-7; 10 nucleotides line up with TRBD1. Losses at the gene ends were 5 bases for V and 5 bases for J; bases not matched to a gene: 9. Germline CDR1 is PRHDT and CDR2 is FYEKMQ (reference sequence). The CDR3 totals 15 residues.

The chain has TRBV7-6 and TRBJ2-5; D is unclear. CDR3 length equals 14 residues. V lost 7 bases and J 2 bases, leaving 14 bases between the germline ends. Germline-derived CDR1 and CDR2 are SGHVS and FNYEAQ. CDR3 amino acids: CASTTGYGQETQYF. DNA of the CDR3: TGTGCCAGCACCACTGGTTACGGACAAGAGACCCAGTACTTC.

The J gene is TRBJ2-5, the V gene TRBV28; 8 bases are shared with TRBD1. With V trimmed by 1 base and J by 0 bases, 10 bases remained unmatched. Germline CDR1 and CDR2: MDHEN and SYDVKM. The CDR3 totals 18 residues. The CDR3 nucleotides read TGTGCCAGCAGTTTATACGTGGACAGGGAACGGGACCAAGAGACCCAGTACTTC. Translating it yields CASSLYVDRERDQETQYF.

About this clone: The same CDR3 also results from other DNA sequences found in this sample. DNA of the CDR3: TGTGCCTGGACTAGCGGTACCTACGAGCAGTACTTC. It translates to CAWTSGTYEQYF. The chain combines TRBV30 with TRBJ2-7; 7 nucleotides match TRBD2. Germline assignment: CDR1 GTSNPN and CDR2 SVGIG (reference sequence). The CDR3 loop spans 12 amino acids. The V gene end was trimmed by 4 bases and the J gene end by 2 bases; junction bases not matched to a gene: 2.

The chain recombines TRBV5-4 with TRBJ2-1; D is ambiguous. Trimming shortened V by 0 bases and J by 2 bases, and 12 bases separated the two germline ends. Germline CDR1 SGHNT, CDR2 YYREEE (reference sequence). The CDR3 covers 16 residues. CDR3 sequence: CASSLGRSRPYNEQFF. The CDR3 DNA is TGTGCCAGCAGCTTGGGTCGGTCTAGACCCTACAATGAGCAGTTCTTC.

V and J are TRBV4-1 and TRBJ1-1; unclear D gene. CDR1 and CDR2 (germline): MGHRA, YSYEKL. CDR3 size: 15 residues. Trimming left V 3 bases short and J 4 bases short, with 15 bases between. CDR3 DNA sequence: TGCGCCAGCAGCCACATCGGGCCGTTGGGCACTGAAGCTTTCTTT. Translated, it gives CASSHIGPLGTEAFF.